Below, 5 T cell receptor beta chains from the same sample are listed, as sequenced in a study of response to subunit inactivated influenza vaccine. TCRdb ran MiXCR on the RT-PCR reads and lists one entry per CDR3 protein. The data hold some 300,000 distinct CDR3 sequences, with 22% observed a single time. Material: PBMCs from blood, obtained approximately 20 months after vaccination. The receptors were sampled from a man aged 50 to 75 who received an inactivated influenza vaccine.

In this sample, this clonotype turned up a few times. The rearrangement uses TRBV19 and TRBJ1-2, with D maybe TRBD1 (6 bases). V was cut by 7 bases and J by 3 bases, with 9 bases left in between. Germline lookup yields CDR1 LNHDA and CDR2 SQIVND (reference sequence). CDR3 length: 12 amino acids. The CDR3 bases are TGTGCCAGTACCGAGGGGGACTATGGCTACACCTTC. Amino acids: CASTEGDYGYTF. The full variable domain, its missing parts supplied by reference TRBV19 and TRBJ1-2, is DGGITQSPKYLFRKEGQNVTLSCEQNLNHDAMYWYRQDPGQGLRLIYYSQIVNDFQKGDIAEGYSVSREKKESFPLTVTSAQKNPTAFYLCASTEGDYGYTFGSGTRLTVV.

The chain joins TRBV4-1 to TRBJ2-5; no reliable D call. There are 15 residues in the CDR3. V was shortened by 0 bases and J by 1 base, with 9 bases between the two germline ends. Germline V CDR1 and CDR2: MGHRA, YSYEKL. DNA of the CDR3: TGCGCCAGCAGCCAAGATCCACGGTTCCAAGAGACCCAGTACTTC. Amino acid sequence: CASSQDPRFQETQYF.

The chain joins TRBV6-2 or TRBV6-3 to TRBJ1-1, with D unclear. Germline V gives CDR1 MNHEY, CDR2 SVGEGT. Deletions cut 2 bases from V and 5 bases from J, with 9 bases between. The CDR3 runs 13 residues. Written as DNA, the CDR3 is TGTGCCAGCAGTTACGTGCCCGGGACTGAAGCTTTCTTT. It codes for CASSYVPGTEAFF.

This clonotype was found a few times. In DNA, the CDR3 is TGTGCCAGCAGTTTAGCAGGGGCTTATGAAGCTTTCTTT. It encodes CASSLAGAYEAFF. V and J are TRBV12-3 or TRBV12-4 and TRBJ1-1, with a tentative D call TRBD1 (5 bases). The V and J ends lost 0 bases and 7 bases respectively, with 9 bases between them. CDR3 length equals 13 residues.

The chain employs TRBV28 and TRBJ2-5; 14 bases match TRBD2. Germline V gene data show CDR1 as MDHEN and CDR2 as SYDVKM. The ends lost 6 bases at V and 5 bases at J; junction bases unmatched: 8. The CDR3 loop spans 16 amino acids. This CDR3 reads CASSTMTSGRAETQYF. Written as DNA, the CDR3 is TGTGCCAGCAGCACTATGACTAGCGGGAGGGCGGAGACCCAGTACTTC.